These 2 T cell receptor beta chains came from one sample sequenced in a study of blood T cells in healthy people across ages. With a J-beta primer mix and a sample-barcoded 5' primer, a second PCR ran about 7 to 12 cycles. TCRdb re-called the 5' RACE reads with MiXCR, one entry per CDR3 protein. The data show about 1.4 million distinct CDR3 sequences, approximately 63% seen once. Sequencing used blood. Receptors originate from a young man in good health.

The V and J genes are TRBV6-5 and TRBJ1-2, with no clear D. V lost 0 bases, J lost 2 bases, and 10 bases lay in between. CDR1 is MNHEY and CDR2 is SVGAGI in the germline V gene. The CDR3 runs 15 residues. CDR3 sequence reads: CASSYSASGNYGYTF. CDR3 DNA: TGTGCCAGCAGTTACTCGGCTTCGGGGAACTATGGCTACACCTTC.

The CDR3 loop reads CASALGTSGDNEQFF. In DNA, the CDR3 is TGTGCTAGTGCTCTCGGGACTAGCGGGGATAATGAGCAGTTCTTC. The chain uses TRBV12-5 and TRBJ2-1; 13 bases agree with TRBD2. The CDR3 has 15 residues. Germline assignment: CDR1 LGHNT and CDR2 FRNRAP. With V trimmed by 7 bases and J by 7 bases, 7 bases remained unmatched.